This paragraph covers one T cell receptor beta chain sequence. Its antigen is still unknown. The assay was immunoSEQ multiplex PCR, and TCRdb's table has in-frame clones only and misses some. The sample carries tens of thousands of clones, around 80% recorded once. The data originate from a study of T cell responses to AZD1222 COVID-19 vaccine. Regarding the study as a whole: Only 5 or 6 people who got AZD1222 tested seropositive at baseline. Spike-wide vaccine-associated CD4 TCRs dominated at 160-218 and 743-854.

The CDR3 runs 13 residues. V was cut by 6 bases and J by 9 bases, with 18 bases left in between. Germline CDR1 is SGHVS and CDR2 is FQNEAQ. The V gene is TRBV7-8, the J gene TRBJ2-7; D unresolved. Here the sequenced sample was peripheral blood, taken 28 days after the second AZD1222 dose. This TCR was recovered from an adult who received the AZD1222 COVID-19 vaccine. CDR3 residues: CASSMGPGRGQYF. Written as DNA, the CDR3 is TGTGCCAGCAGTATGGGCCCTGGGCGTGGGCAGTACTTC.